This TCR beta chain was documented in a study of molecular identifiers for immune sequencing clone quantification listed by TCRdb under 2018. At the level of the whole study: For a replicate experiment, RNA from around 20,000 or 100,000 naive CD8 T cells was divided into five aliquots, of which four were sequenced. This methods study used CD8 T cells to benchmark TCR RNA copy counting and molecular-identifier clustering-based TCR repertoire sequencing (MIDCIRS).

Libraries of naive CD8 T cells were built from anywhere between roughly 17,000 and 1,100,000 sorted cells, with 10%, 30% or 50% of the purified RNA used. Naive CD8 T cells were FACS-sorted as CD8+CD4-CCR7+CD45RA+ on a BD FACSAria II into RLT Plus buffer. Detection sensitivity was tested by spiking Jurkat RNA equal to some 11 TCR copies' worth into samples containing roughly 19,000-1,000,000 naive CD8 T cells. Enrichment of CD8 T cells was done with RosetteSep CD8+ T Cell Enrichment Cocktail plus Ficoll-Paque, and ACK red cell lysis came afterward. The CDR3 has 17 amino acids, counting the end cysteine and phenylalanine. Only the CDR3 part of the read is kept: 51 bases, read in frame from the first base. Note on this clonotype: There is no known antigen for this receptor. A read error may explain this, as a much larger clone is one base away.

Summary of the overall study and its limitations: Even against a background of some 1 million naive CD8 T cells, spiked-in Jurkat TCR RNA amounting to a single cell's worth was reported to be detectable. Highly expanded clone sizes could be underestimated if identical TCR molecules share a barcode. Modeling indicated around 2.7 TCR RNA copies recovered per cell, compared with 7.5 to 10 by digital PCR, which implies a capture efficiency of about 31%. When barcode sub-clustering was not used, chimeric consensus sequences inflated TCR diversity, with chimeras reaching as high as 47%. The naive libraries included spiked-in Jurkat TCR RNA (10 copies' worth), and this Jurkat TCR RNA is not part of the donor repertoire. In CMV-specific effector cells, clones with more than 20 RNA copies contained over 98% of molecules, whereas in naive cells such clones contained under 1% of molecules.

The library was prepared using PCR. TCRdb names Illumina HiSeq 4000 as the instrument used. Bulk TCR libraries were generated as previously described, with the TCR primers listed in Table S5 used. Purification of total RNA was performed with the Qiagen AllPrep DNA/RNA kit. Before analysis, reads from multiple sequencing runs of the same library were pooled. In the paper's pipeline: Reads were retained only if the reads had an exact TCR constant sequence, and the retained reads were trimmed to 150 nt and grouped according to their 12-nt molecular barcodes. Within each barcode group, reads were sub-clustered at a 15% Levenshtein threshold, and quality-weighted consensus sequences were built per RNA molecule. Non-functional sequences were filtered out, along with any lower-count sequence sitting one edit away from another sequence. Based on fitting two negative binomial distributions, any barcode sub-cluster with under 20% of the maximum read count was discarded. TCRdb trimmed the raw reads at Q25, called clones with MiXCR and kept productive beta chains. Every entry covers one CDR3 protein and lists the most common genes and DNA from its rows. In this record, the V and J calls reflect TCRdb's handling and not the investigators' own analysis. Here the sample has under 650,000 distinct CDR3 sequences; just under 20% occur a single time. The top ten clones comprise 0.85% of the sample.

The rearrangement joined TRBV21-1 to TRBJ2-2; TRBD2 reflects the table's D call only, with no check against the DNA. TRBV21-1 is termed a pseudogene. The origin of this receptor is a human donor in good health. Some libraries in this study had Jurkat cell RNA spiked in. Sequenced material: naive CD8+ T cells from blood, with Jurkat cell RNA spiked in. The cell subset or site label corresponds to: FACS-sorted CD8+CD4-CCR7+CD45RA+ naive T cells. The DNA is TGTGCCAGCAGCGTTCCCCCGGACTCGAAGAACACCGGGGAGCTGTTTTTT. This is translated as CASSVPPDSKNTGELFF.